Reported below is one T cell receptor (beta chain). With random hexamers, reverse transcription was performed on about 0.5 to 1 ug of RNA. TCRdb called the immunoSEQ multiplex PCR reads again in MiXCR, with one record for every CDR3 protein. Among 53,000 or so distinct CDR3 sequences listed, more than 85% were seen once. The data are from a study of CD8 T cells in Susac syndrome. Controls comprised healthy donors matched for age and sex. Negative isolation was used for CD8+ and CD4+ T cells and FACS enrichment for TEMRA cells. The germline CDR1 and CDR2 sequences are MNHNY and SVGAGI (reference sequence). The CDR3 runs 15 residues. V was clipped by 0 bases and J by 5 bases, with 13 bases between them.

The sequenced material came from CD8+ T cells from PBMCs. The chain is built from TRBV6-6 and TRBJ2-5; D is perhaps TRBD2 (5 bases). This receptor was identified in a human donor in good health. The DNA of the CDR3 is TGTGCCAGCAGTTACTCGAGGGCCCTGGGGGAGACCCAGTACTTC. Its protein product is CASSYSRALGETQYF.